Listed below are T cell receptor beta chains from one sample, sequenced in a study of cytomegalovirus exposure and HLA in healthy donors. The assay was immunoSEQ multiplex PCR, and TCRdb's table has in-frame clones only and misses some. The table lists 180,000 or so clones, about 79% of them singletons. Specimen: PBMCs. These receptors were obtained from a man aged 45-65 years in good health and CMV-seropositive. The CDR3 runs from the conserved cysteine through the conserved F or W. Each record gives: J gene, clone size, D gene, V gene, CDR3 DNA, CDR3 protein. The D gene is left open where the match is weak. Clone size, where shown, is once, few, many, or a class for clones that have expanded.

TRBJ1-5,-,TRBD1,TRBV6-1,TGTGCCAGCGACAGGGGGGGACAGCCCCAGCATTTT,CASDRGGQPQHF
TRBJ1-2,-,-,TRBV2,TGTGCCAGGGGCGGCGGGGGGCGCAACTATGGCTACACCTTC,CARGGGGRNYGYTF
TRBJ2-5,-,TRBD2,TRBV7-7,TGTGCCAGCAGCTTAGGGCTAGCGGGGGGAGAGACCCAGTACTTC,CASSLGLAGGETQYF
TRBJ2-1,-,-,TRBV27,TGTGCCAGCAGTTTTGTGGGGGGGGCCTGGAATGAGCAGTTCTTC,CASSFVGGAWNEQFF
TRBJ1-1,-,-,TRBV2,TGTGCCAGCAGTGATGGCCTGAACACTGAAGCTTTCTTT,CASSDGLNTEAFF
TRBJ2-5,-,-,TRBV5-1,TGCGCCAGCAGCTTGGTCGGGTTCCAAGAGACCCAGTACTTC,CASSLVGFQETQYF
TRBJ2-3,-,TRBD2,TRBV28,TGTGCCAGCAGTTTATCGGGGGGTTTGAGCACAGATACGCAGTATTTT,CASSLSGGLSTDTQYF
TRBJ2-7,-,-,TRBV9,TGTGCCAGCAGCGTAGGCGGGCCTAGCTCCTACGAGCAGTACTTC,CASSVGGPSSYEQYF
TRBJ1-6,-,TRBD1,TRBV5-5,TGTGCCAGCAGCGCCGACAGGGTGGGTTCACCCCTCCACTTT,CASSADRVGSPLHF
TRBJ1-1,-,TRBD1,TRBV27,TGTGCCAGCAGTACCACAGGGGGGGCAGTTCGTGAAGCTTTCTTT,CASSTTGGAVREAFF
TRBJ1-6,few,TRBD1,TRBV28,TGTGCCAGCAGTTCCAGGCTGACAGGGGCAAATAATTCACCCCTCCACTTT,CASSSRLTGANNSPLHF
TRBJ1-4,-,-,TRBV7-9,TGTGCCAGCACGAGGGTGACGGCTAATGAAAAACTGTTTTTT,CASTRVTANEKLFF
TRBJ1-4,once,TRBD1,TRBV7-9,TGTTCCAGCAGCTTGACAGGGGTGGGACTGTTTTTT,CSSSLTGVGLFF
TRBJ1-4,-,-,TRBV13,TGTGCCAGCAGCCCCATTGCCTCAGGGAAGGGTGCTAATGAAAAACTGTTTTTT,CASSPIASGKGANEKLFF
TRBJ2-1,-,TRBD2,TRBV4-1,TGCGCCAGCAGCCAAGTCCGACTAGCCTACTACAATGAGCAGTTCTTC,CASSQVRLAYYNEQFF
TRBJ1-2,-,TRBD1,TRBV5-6,TGTGCCAGCAGCCTGTTGGGTCCTCTGACAGGGGAAAACTATGGCTACACCTTC,CASSLLGPLTGENYGYTF
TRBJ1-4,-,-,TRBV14,TGTGCCAGCAGGAACACCACTAATGAAAAACTGTTTTTT,CASRNTTNEKLFF
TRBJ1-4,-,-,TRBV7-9,TGTTCCAGCAGCCTCCGAGGGGGAAAACTGTTTTTT,CSSSLRGGKLFF
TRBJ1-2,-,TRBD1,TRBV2,TGTGCCAGCAAGAGGGGGCCTAACTATGGCTACACCTTC,CASKRGPNYGYTF
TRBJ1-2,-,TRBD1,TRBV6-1,TGTGCCAGCAGAGAACGGAGAATAGGGGGACAGTTTTCTATGAGGGGCTACACCTTC,CASRERRIGGQFSMRGYTF
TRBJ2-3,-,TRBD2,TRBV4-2,TGTGCCAGCAGCCAAGAACCAGCGGGGGGTCGCACAGATACGCAGTATTTT,CASSQEPAGGRTDTQYF
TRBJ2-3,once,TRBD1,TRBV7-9,TGTGCCAGCAGCTTACAGGGGGTGCCCGCGGATACGCAGTATTTT,CASSLQGVPADTQYF
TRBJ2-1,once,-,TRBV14,TGTGCCAGCAGCCACATGGAGGGGAGCTCCTACAATGAGCAGTTCTTC,CASSHMEGSSYNEQFF
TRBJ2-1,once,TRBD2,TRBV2,TGTGCCAGCAGGGGGCCGGGAGCGGGGGGGTTATCTGAGCAGTTCTTC,CASRGPGAGGLSEQFF
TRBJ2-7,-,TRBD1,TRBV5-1,TGCGCCAGCAGCTTGGCCCCGACAGGGACGTACGAGCAGTACTTC,CASSLAPTGTYEQYF
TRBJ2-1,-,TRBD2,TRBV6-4,TGTGCCAGCAGTTCCGGGACTAGCGGCTACAATGAGCAGTTCTTC,CASSSGTSGYNEQFF
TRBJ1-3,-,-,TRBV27,TGTGCCAGCGGACTCCGGGGAAACACCATATATTTT,CASGLRGNTIYF
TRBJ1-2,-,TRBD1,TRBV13,TGTGCCAGCAGCCGACAGGGAAGTTCCTATGGCTACACCTTC,CASSRQGSSYGYTF
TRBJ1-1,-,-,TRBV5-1,TGCGCCAGCAGCTTGGTTACAGGCAGCACTGAAGCTTTCTTT,CASSLVTGSTEAFF
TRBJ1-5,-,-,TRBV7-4,TGTGCCAGCAGCCCCCCCCGGCAGCCCCAGCATTTT,CASSPPRQPQHF
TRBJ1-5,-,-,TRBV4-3,TGCGCCAGCAGCCTGCCGAGAAATCAGCCCCAGCATTTT,CASSLPRNQPQHF
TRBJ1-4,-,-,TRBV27,TGTGCCAGCAAGGTCGGGAGAGGGAGGACTAATGAAAAACTGTTTTTT,CASKVGRGRTNEKLFF
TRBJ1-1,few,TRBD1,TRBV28,TGTGCCAGCAGCCCCACAGGGGACACTGAAGCTTTCTTT,CASSPTGDTEAFF
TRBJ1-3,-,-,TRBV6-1,TGTGCCAGCAGTGAAAAGATTTTGGATGGGGCCTCCTCTGGAAACACCATATATTTT,CASSEKILDGASSGNTIYF
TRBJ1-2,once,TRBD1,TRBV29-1,TGCAGCGGACAGGACAGGGGTGGAGGCTACACCTTC,CSGQDRGGGYTF
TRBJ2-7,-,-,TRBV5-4,TGTGCCAGCAGCGTGTCGGCAGGGATCGACGAGCAGTACTTC,CASSVSAGIDEQYF
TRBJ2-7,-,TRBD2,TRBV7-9,TGTGCCACCGAGGGGACCGGCGGGGGATCTTACGAGCAGTACTTC,CATEGTGGGSYEQYF
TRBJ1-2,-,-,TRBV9,TGTGCCAGCAGCGCACAGGGATATGGCTATGGCTACACCTTC,CASSAQGYGYGYTF
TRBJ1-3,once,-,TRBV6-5,TGTGCCAGCAGTTACTCGTCCCAGGGCACGGGAAACACCATATATTTT,CASSYSSQGTGNTIYF
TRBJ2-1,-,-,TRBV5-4,TGTGCCAGCAGCTCTGGACTCGGGTTGTCCTACAATGAGCAGTTCTTC,CASSSGLGLSYNEQFF
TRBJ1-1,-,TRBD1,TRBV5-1,TGCGCCAGCAGCTTGGACAGGGGGAGAACTGAAGCTTTCTTT,CASSLDRGRTEAFF
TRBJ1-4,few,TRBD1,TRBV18,TGTGCCAGCTCCCCCGGGACAGGGCGTCTTTCAACTAATGAAAAACTGTTTTTT,CASSPGTGRLSTNEKLFF
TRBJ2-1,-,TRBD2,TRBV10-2,TGCGCCAGCAGCGTTCGCGCGCTAGCGGGGGGGCAGAATGAGCAGTTCTTC,CASSVRALAGGQNEQFF
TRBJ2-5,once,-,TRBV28,TGTGCCAGCAGTCCCGTCACTCAGACCCAGTACTTC,CASSPVTQTQYF
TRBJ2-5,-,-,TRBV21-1,TGTGCCAGCAGCACTCCCGGGACAGGGGATTCGGAGACCCAGTACTTC,CASSTPGTGDSETQYF
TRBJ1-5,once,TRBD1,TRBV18,TGTGCCAGCTCAAGGGACAGTAAGCAGCCCCAGCATTTT,CASSRDSKQPQHF
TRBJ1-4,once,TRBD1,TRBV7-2,TGTGCCAGCAGCGTTAGAACAGGGGGCAGACAAGGGGATGAAAAACTGTTTTTT,CASSVRTGGRQGDEKLFF
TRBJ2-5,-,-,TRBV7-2,TGTGCCAGCAGTTCCGCCGAGGCTTCCCAGTACTTC,CASSSAEASQYF
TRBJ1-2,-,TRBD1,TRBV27,TGTGCCAGCAGTTCCGAGACAGGGAACTATGGCTACACCTTC,CASSSETGNYGYTF
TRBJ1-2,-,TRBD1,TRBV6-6,TGTGCCAGCAGTCCAGGACAGGGGGGGCACTATGGCTACACCTTC,CASSPGQGGHYGYTF
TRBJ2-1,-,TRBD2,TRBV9,TGTGCCAGCAGCGTAGGGGGGGGCTCCTACAATGAGCAGTTCTTC,CASSVGGGSYNEQFF